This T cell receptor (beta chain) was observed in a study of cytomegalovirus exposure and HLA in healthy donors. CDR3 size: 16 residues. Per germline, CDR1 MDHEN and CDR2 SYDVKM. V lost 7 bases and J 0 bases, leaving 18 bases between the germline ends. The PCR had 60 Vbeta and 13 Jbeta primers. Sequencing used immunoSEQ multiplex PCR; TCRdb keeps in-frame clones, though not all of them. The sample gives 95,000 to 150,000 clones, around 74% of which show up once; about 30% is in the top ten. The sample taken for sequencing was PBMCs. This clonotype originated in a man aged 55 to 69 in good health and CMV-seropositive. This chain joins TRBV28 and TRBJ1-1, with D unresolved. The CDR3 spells CASTPGPTRMNTEAFF. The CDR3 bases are TGTGCCAGCACCCCAGGCCCCACTAGGATGAACACTGAAGCTTTCTTT. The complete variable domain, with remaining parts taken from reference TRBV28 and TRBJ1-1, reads DVKVTQSSRYLVKRTGEKVFLECVQDMDHENMFWYRQDPGLGLRLIYFSYDVKMKEKGDIPEGYSVSREKKERFSLILESASTNQTSMYLCASTPGPTRMNTEAFFGQGTRLTVV.